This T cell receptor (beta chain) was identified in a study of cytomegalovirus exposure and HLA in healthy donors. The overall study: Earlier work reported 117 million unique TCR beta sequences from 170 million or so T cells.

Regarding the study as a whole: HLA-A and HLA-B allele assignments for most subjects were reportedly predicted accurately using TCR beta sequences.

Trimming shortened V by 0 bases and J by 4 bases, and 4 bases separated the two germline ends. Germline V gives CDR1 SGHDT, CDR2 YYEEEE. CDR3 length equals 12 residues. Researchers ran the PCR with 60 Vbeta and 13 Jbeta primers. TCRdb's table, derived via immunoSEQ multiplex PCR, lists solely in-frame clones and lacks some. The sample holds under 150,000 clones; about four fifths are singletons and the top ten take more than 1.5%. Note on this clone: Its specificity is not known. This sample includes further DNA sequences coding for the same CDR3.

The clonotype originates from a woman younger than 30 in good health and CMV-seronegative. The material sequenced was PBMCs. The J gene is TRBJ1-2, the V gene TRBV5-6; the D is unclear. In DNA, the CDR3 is TGTGCCAGCAGCTTGGGAGGCTATGGCTACACCTTC. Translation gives CASSLGGYGYTF.